A single sample gave rise to the 25 T cell receptor beta chains below, sequenced in a study of blood T cell repertoires in COVID-19. The table came from immunoSEQ multiplex PCR; TCRdb's copy has only in-frame clones and leaves some out. The repertoire holds about 140,000 clones, with around 85% as singletons. The sample was peripheral blood. Receptors originate from a middle-aged man with acute or convalescent COVID-19.

A single count supports this clone. J is TRBJ1-4 and V is TRBV11-2; 9 bases align to TRBD1. The ends lost 3 bases at V and 5 bases at J; junction bases unmatched: 4. The CDR3 has 15 residues. Germline-derived CDR1 and CDR2 are SGHAT and FQNNGV. CDR3 sequence: CASSFRDRANEKLFF. CDR3 DNA sequence: TGTGCCAGCAGCTTCCGGGACAGGGCGAATGAAAAACTGTTTTTT.

The J gene is TRBJ1-4, the V gene TRBV7-8, with 7 bases lining up with TRBD1. J gave up 8 bases and V 1 base, and 7 bases lay outside the gene matches. The CDR3 is 15 amino acids. From germline, CDR1 is SGHVS and CDR2 FQNEAQ. CDR3 sequence reads: CASSLGEGAWEKLFF. The CDR3 DNA reads as TGTGCCAGCAGCTTAGGAGAGGGGGCGTGGGAAAAACTGTTTTTT.

The chain has TRBV5-4 and TRBJ1-2; D remains ambiguous. Trimming pared 7 bases from V and 0 bases from J, leaving 16 bases between. The CDR3 is 15 residues long. Germline assignment: CDR1 SGHNT and CDR2 YYREEE (reference sequence). The CDR3 region is CASSPRAGANYGYTF. As DNA, the CDR3 is TGTGCCAGCTCCCCGAGGGCAGGAGCTAACTATGGCTACACCTTC.

The chain has TRBV6-2 or TRBV6-3 and TRBJ1-5, with D maybe TRBD1 (5 bases). The CDR3 totals 13 residues. The V gene's germline CDR1 is MNHEY and CDR2 SVGEGT. V dropped 2 bases and J dropped 6 bases, with 8 bases sitting between them. CDR3: CASSYGGTQPQHF. The CDR3 coding sequence is TGTGCCAGCAGTTACGGGGGGACTCAGCCCCAGCATTTT.

The genes are TRBV12-3 or TRBV12-4 and TRBJ1-3, with D unresolved. Deletions cut 6 bases from V and 2 bases from J, with 8 bases between. This CDR3 spans 13 amino acids. The CDR3 region has the DNA TGTGCCAGCAGGAGAGCGGCTGGAAACACCATATATTTT. Amino acids: CASRRAAGNTIYF.

The chain links TRBV29-1 to TRBJ2-7; 10 nucleotides agree with TRBD2. This CDR3 contains 11 residues. Germline trimming cut 5 bases from V and 5 bases from J; bases unmatched to any gene: 0. CDR1 is SQVTM, CDR2 ANQGSEA, per germline. The CDR3 loop is CSVTSGDEQYF. The CDR3 bases are TGCAGCGTTACTAGCGGGGACGAGCAGTACTTC.

The genes are TRBV5-8 and TRBJ2-3, with D tentatively TRBD1 (6 bases). The CDR3 runs 17 residues. The V end lost 0 bases, the J end lost 1 base, and 15 bases lay between the germline ends. In germline, CDR1 is SGHTS, CDR2 YDEGEE. The chain's CDR3 is CASSLGAGVLGTDTQYF. As DNA, the CDR3 is TGTGCCAGCAGCTTGGGGGCAGGGGTATTGGGCACAGATACGCAGTATTTT.

The genes are TRBV11-3 and TRBJ2-7; 8 positions match TRBD1. Germline V gene lookup returns CDR1 SGHNT and CDR2 YENEEA. This CDR3 contains 14 residues. V was clipped by 10 bases and J by 4 bases; unmatched bases: 12. DNA for the CDR3: TGTGCCACCACAGGGGGAAGCGGATCTTACGAGCAGTACTTC. It codes for CATTGGSGSYEQYF. The complete variable domain, with remaining parts taken from reference TRBV11-3 and TRBJ2-7, reads EAGVVQSPRYKIIEKKQPVAFWCNPISGHNTLYWYLQNLGQGPELLIRYENEEAVDDSQLPKDRFSAERLKGVDSTLKIQPAELGDSAVYLCATTGGSGSYEQYFGPGTRLTVT.

This clone is medium-sized in the sample. This chain uses TRBV6-1 with TRBJ2-7; 9 bases agree with TRBD1. Germline CDR1 is MNHNS and CDR2 is SASEGT. The trim removed 1 base at V and 2 bases at J, leaving 0 bases unmatched. This CDR3 has 14 amino acids. Written as DNA, the CDR3 is TGTGCCAGCAGTGAAGGACAGGGGGCCTACGAGCAGTACTTC. Its protein is CASSEGQGAYEQYF.

The chain links TRBV11-3 to TRBJ1-6; TRBD1 matches at 8 bases. The V segment lost 1 base and the J segment 8 bases; nucleotides outside the gene matches: 4. The CDR3 is 15 residues long. The germline V gene has CDR1 SGHNT and CDR2 YENEEA. CDR3 amino acids: CASSLGQGRDSPLHF. In nucleotides, the CDR3 is TGTGCCAGCAGCTTAGGACAGGGGAGGGATTCACCCCTCCACTTT.

V usage is TRBV28 and J usage is TRBJ1-1; 8 bases map to TRBD1. With V trimmed by 2 bases and J by 6 bases, 8 bases remained unmatched. The CDR3 length is 15 residues. The germline gives CDR1 MDHEN, CDR2 SYDVKM. The CDR3 spells CASSLGAQGASEAFF. For the CDR3, the DNA is TGTGCCAGCAGTTTAGGCGCCCAGGGGGCGTCTGAAGCTTTCTTT.

The rearrangement joins TRBV9 to TRBJ1-4; D ambiguous. CDR3 length equals 15 residues. Looked up from germline, CDR1 is SGDLS and CDR2 is YYNGEE. Trimming cost V 4 bases and J 3 bases, with 13 bases left between them. The CDR3 protein is CASSRAPGANEKLFF. Written as DNA, the CDR3 is TGTGCCAGCAGCCGGGCCCCGGGAGCTAATGAAAAACTGTTTTTT. The whole variable domain, remainder taken from reference TRBV9 and TRBJ1-4, is DSGVTQTPKHLITATGQRVTLRCSPRSGDLSVYWYQQSLDQGLQFLIQYYNGEERAKGNILERFSAQQFPDLHSELNLSSLELGDSALYFCASSRAPGANEKLFFGSGTQLSVL.

The chain carries TRBV6-5 and TRBJ2-1; 9 bases are shared with TRBD1. The junction had 11 bases not matched to a gene; V was cut back by 6 bases and J by 8 bases. The germline gives CDR1 MNHEY, CDR2 SVGAGI. The CDR3 totals 15 residues. The CDR3 region has the DNA TGTGCCAGCAGACCCCGGGACAGGGTTAGGGATGAGCAGTTCTTC. Amino acid sequence: CASRPRDRVRDEQFF.

J is TRBJ2-2 and V is TRBV24-1; 7 positions agree with TRBD1. Germline loops: CDR1 KGHDR, CDR2 SFDVKD. Trimming took 11 bases from V and 2 from J; bases not matched to a gene: 7. The CDR3 extends over 14 amino acids. The CDR3 sequence is CAISGTVNTGELFF. CDR3 coding DNA: TGTGCCATCTCCGGGACAGTTAACACCGGGGAGCTGTTTTTT.

This CDR3 reads CASSLATGGITEAFF. The CDR3 DNA reads as TGTGCCAGCAGTTTAGCGACAGGGGGTATTACTGAAGCTTTCTTT. The chain links TRBV28 to TRBJ1-1; 9 bases align to TRBD1. The CDR3 runs 15 residues. Germline lookup yields CDR1 MDHEN and CDR2 SYDVKM. The V and J ends lost 2 bases and 5 bases, in that order; junction bases with no gene match: 6.

This clone was seen more than once but under ten times. V usage is TRBV7-3 and J usage is TRBJ2-1; TRBD2 might be the D (6 bases). Germline values: CDR1 SGHTA, CDR2 FQGTGA. Between the trimmed V and J ends, which lost 2 bases and 7 bases, there was a span of 12 bases. CDR3 length: 14 amino acids. The CDR3 loop reads CASSLGGLLNEQFF. The DNA of the CDR3 is TGTGCCAGCAGCTTAGGGGGACTGCTGAATGAGCAGTTCTTC.

This chain joins TRBV11-2 and TRBJ2-1; TRBD1 matches 7 bases. With 2 bases clipped from V and 0 bases from J, the junction kept 1 base outside the gene matches. There are 15 residues in the CDR3. Germline CDR1 and CDR2: SGHAT and FQNNGV. CDR3 region: CASSLRQGSYNEQFF. The CDR3 nucleotides read TGTGCCAGCAGCTTACGACAGGGCTCCTACAATGAGCAGTTCTTC.

The V gene is TRBV24-1, the J gene TRBJ2-3, with D possibly TRBD2 on 5 matching bases. Germline V CDR1 and CDR2: KGHDR, SFDVKD. Trimming took 1 base from V and 2 from J, leaving 24 bases between them. CDR3 size: 20 residues. The CDR3 is CATSDFVWGSSGYITDTQYF. CDR3 sequence (DNA): TGTGCCACCAGTGATTTTGTTTGGGGATCGAGCGGATATATCACAGATACGCAGTATTTT.

The rearrangement links TRBV28 to TRBJ1-2, with 9 bases lining up with TRBD1. CDR1 and CDR2 (germline): MDHEN, SYDVKM. The ends lost 3 bases at V and 8 bases at J; junction bases unmatched: 7. The CDR3 totals 14 residues. The CDR3 DNA is TGTGCCAGCAGTTTCGAGGGACAGGGCAGAGGCTACACCTTC. This gives the protein CASSFEGQGRGYTF.

The chain employs TRBV10-3 and TRBJ2-5, with D tentatively TRBD2 (5 bases). V shed 0 bases and J shed 5 bases, with 16 bases lying between them. The germline V gene has CDR1 ENHRY and CDR2 SYGVKD. The CDR3 runs to 16 residues. CDR3 DNA sequence: TGTGCCATCAGTGAGTCGCTCGGGATAGGGCAGGAGACCCAGTACTTC. It specifies CAISESLGIGQETQYF.

V is TRBV19 and J is TRBJ2-7; 8 nucleotides line up with TRBD2. The CDR3 is 14 amino acids. The germline V gene encodes CDR1 LNHDA and CDR2 SQIVND (reference sequence). The V segment lost 7 bases and the J segment 1 base; nucleotides outside the gene matches: 6. The chain's CDR3 is CASKVQRGSYEQYF. CDR3 nucleotide sequence: TGTGCCAGTAAGGTCCAGCGGGGGTCCTACGAGCAGTACTTC.

DNA for the CDR3: TGTGCCAGCAGACGACTAGCGGGAGACAATGAGCAGTTCTTC. This encodes CASRRLAGDNEQFF. V usage is TRBV6-5 and J usage is TRBJ2-1; TRBD2 aligns across 12 bases. V was pared by 6 bases and J by 5 bases, with 2 bases of the junction left unmatched. Germline loops: CDR1 MNHEY, CDR2 SVGAGI. The CDR3 has 14 amino acids.

The CDR3 spells CASSLRTEMNTEAFF. CDR3 sequence (DNA): TGTGCCAGCAGCTTACGGACAGAGATGAACACTGAAGCTTTCTTT. The V and J genes are TRBV7-6 and TRBJ1-1; tentative D call: TRBD1 (6 bases). The CDR3 sequence is 15 residues long. Looked up from germline, CDR1 is SGHVS and CDR2 is FNYEAQ. Deletions cut 2 bases from V and 0 bases from J, with 10 bases between.

V and J are TRBV7-3 and TRBJ2-1; no clear D. CDR1 SGHTA and CDR2 FQGTGA come from the germline V gene. The germline V and J ends were trimmed by 0 bases and 0 bases, with 12 bases remaining between them. CDR3 length equals 17 residues. The CDR3 region has the DNA TGTGCCAGCAGCTTAACGCCTAGGTCGGCCTCCTACAATGAGCAGTTCTTC. Encoded protein: CASSLTPRSASYNEQFF.

The chain has TRBV4-1 and TRBJ1-5, with D uncertain. The CDR3 extends over 13 amino acids. V lost 1 base to trimming and J lost 6 bases, with 7 bases between them. The germline gives CDR1 MGHRA, CDR2 YSYEKL. CDR3 nucleotides: TGCGCCAGCAGCCAAGGTGCAGGTCAGCCCCAGCATTTT. This translates into CASSQGAGQPQHF.